What follows are 27 T cell receptor beta chains derived from one specimen sequenced in a study of shared clonotypes between healthy human individuals. Assay used: immunoSEQ multiplex PCR; TCRdb lists only in-frame clones, some missing. The sample includes about 600,000 clones, less than 98% of them seen just once. The sequenced sample consisted of naive CD4+ T cells sorted from blood. Regarding subset: CD45RA+ positively selected. These receptors were taken from a woman aged 30 to 39 in good health.

This clone was seen only once. V usage is TRBV27 and J usage is TRBJ1-1, with TRBD1 matching 7 bases. CDR1 MNHEY and CDR2 SMNVEV come from the germline V gene (reference sequence). The CDR3 has 15 amino acids. V shed 5 bases, J shed 3 bases, and the junction held 9 bases outside the gene matches. CDR3: CASSPRQGLYTEAFF. The DNA of the CDR3 is TGTGCCAGCAGTCCCCGACAGGGCCTATACACTGAAGCTTTCTTT.

V usage is TRBV5-1 and J usage is TRBJ2-7; 13 nucleotides align to TRBD2. With V trimmed by 0 bases and J by 5 bases, 8 bases remained unmatched. The germline gives CDR1 SGHRS, CDR2 YFSETQ. This CDR3 is built from 17 residues. CDR3 sequence reads: CASSLALTSGRANEQYF. Written as DNA, the CDR3 is TGCGCCAGCAGCTTGGCCCTTACTAGCGGGAGGGCTAACGAGCAGTACTTC.

This CDR3 reads CASSLVGGLVTDQPQHF. The CDR3 DNA follows: TGTGCCAGCAGCTTAGTGGGAGGACTAGTTACCGATCAGCCCCAGCATTTT. The rearrangement uses TRBV7-2 and TRBJ1-5; D gene unclear. V gave up 1 base and J gave up 5 bases, with 18 bases separating them. The CDR3 extends over 17 amino acids. In germline, CDR1 is SGHTA, CDR2 FQGNSA. Supplemented by reference TRBV7-2 and TRBJ1-5, the full variable domain reads GAGVSQSPSNKVTEKGKDVELRCDPISGHTALYWYRQSLGQGLEFLIYFQGNSAPDKSGLPSDRFSAERTGGSVSTLTIQRTQQEDSAVYLCASSLVGGLVTDQPQHFGDGTRLSIL.

The chain's CDR3 is CASSKLAGSPDNEQFF. As DNA, the CDR3 is TGCGCCAGCAGCAAATTAGCGGGATCGCCGGACAATGAGCAGTTCTTC. This chain links TRBV5-1 with TRBJ2-1; 8 bases are shared with TRBD2. The CDR3 totals 16 residues. V was pared by 4 bases and J by 5 bases, with 11 bases of the junction left unmatched. Germline-derived CDR1 and CDR2 are SGHRS and YFSETQ.

This rearrangement joins TRBV11-3 to TRBJ2-7, with 9 bases lining up with TRBD2. Germline trimming cut 5 bases from V and 3 bases from J; bases unmatched to any gene: 8. The germline CDR1 and CDR2 sequences are SGHNT and YENEEA. The CDR3 has 15 residues. The CDR3 DNA follows: TGTGCCAGCAGCGAAAGCGGGAGGAGCCACTACGAGCAGTACTTC. Protein sequence: CASSESGRSHYEQYF.

CDR3 loop: CASRRSYNSPLHF. In nucleotides, the CDR3 is TGTGCCAGCAGACGCTCCTATAATTCACCCCTCCACTTT. The V gene is TRBV2, the J gene TRBJ1-6; D is undetermined. The V and J ends lost 6 bases and 0 bases respectively, with 3 bases between them. This CDR3 has 13 amino acids. The germline V gene encodes CDR1 SNHLY and CDR2 FYNNEI.

The CDR3 DNA reads TGTGCCAGCGCGGACTGGGGCAAAAACATTCAGTACTTC. The encoded protein is CASADWGKNIQYF. This chain uses TRBV28 with TRBJ2-4; D is perhaps TRBD2 (5 bases). The V end lost 8 bases, the J end lost 3 bases, and 11 bases lay between the germline ends. CDR3 size: 13 residues. Germline V gene sequence: CDR1 MDHEN, CDR2 SYDVKM. Full variable domain (missing parts from reference TRBV28 and TRBJ2-4): DVKVTQSSRYLVKRTGEKVFLECVQDMDHENMFWYRQDPGLGLRLIYFSYDVKMKEKGDIPEGYSVSREKKERFSLILESASTNQTSMYLCASADWGKNIQYFGAGTRLSVL.

The chain is built from TRBV11-3 and TRBJ2-6; a weak D match, TRBD1 (6 bases). The germline V and J ends were trimmed by 5 bases and 0 bases, with 8 bases remaining between them. The CDR3 is 15 amino acids. Germline CDR1 is SGHNT and CDR2 is YENEEA. Written as DNA, the CDR3 is TGTGCCAGCAGCCCCAGGGGCTCTGGGGCCAACGTCCTGACTTTC. This codes for CASSPRGSGANVLTF.

The genes are TRBV18 and TRBJ2-1; TRBD2 is a possible D gene (6 bases). The germline gives CDR1 KGHSH, CDR2 LQKENI. Trimming removed 4 bases from V and 2 bases from J, with 21 bases in between. The CDR3 runs to 18 residues. The CDR3 is CASSLLLWGEVAYNEQFF. The CDR3 DNA reads TGTGCCAGCTCACTCTTACTTTGGGGGGAGGTCGCCTACAATGAGCAGTTCTTC.

V gene TRBV7-2 combines with J gene TRBJ2-1; 7 nucleotides align to TRBD2. This CDR3 region has 15 residues. Germline V gives CDR1 SGHTA, CDR2 FQGNSA. Trimming took 2 bases from V and 0 from J; bases not matched to a gene: 1. CDR3 in amino acids: CASSLQRDSYNEQFF. CDR3 nucleotides: TGTGCCAGCAGCTTACAGCGGGACTCCTACAATGAGCAGTTCTTC.

The chain employs TRBV28 and TRBJ1-2; 7 bases line up with TRBD1. The CDR3 is 14 amino acids. The V gene's germline CDR1 is MDHEN and CDR2 SYDVKM. After removal of 7 bases from V and 0 bases from J, the junction contained 5 bases not matched to a gene. CDR3 bases: TGTGCCAGCACCGAGGGGACAGCTAACTATGGCTACACCTTC. Amino acid sequence: CASTEGTANYGYTF.

The chain employs TRBV15 and TRBJ2-2, with D possibly matching TRBD1 (5 bases). The length of the CDR3 is 14 residues. Germline loops: CDR1 LNHNV, CDR2 YYDKDF (reference sequence). The V end was cut by 4 bases, the J end by 3 bases, with 9 bases between. CDR3 sequence (DNA): TGTGCCACCAGCAAAAGCAGGGACACCGGGGAGCTGTTTTTT. Its protein product is CATSKSRDTGELFF.

CDR3 sequence: CASSFIGGTNTGELFF. CDR3 DNA: TGTGCCAGCAGCTTTATAGGCGGGACGAACACCGGGGAGCTGTTTTTT. The V call is TRBV5-4, the J call TRBJ2-2; a possible D gene is TRBD2 (6 bases). The length of the CDR3 is 16 residues. Between the trimmed V and J ends, which lost 2 bases and 0 bases, there was a span of 11 bases. In germline, CDR1 is SGHNT, CDR2 YYREEE (reference sequence).

J is TRBJ2-3 and V is TRBV28; weak D call: TRBD2 (5 bases). CDR3 size: 14 residues. The germline gives CDR1 MDHEN, CDR2 SYDVKM. V lost 7 bases, J lost 0 bases, and 11 bases lay in between. CDR3 sequence reads: CASKNAGSTDTQYF. The CDR3 nucleotides are TGTGCCAGCAAAAACGCGGGTAGCACAGATACGCAGTATTTT.

The V gene is TRBV4-2, the J gene TRBJ2-3; 9 bases map to TRBD2. The CDR3 is made up of 16 amino acids. Germline V gives CDR1 LGHNA, CDR2 YNFKEQ. Trimming at V came to 1 base and at J to 0 bases, leaving 2 bases not matched to a gene. In DNA form, the CDR3 reads TGTGCCAGCAGCCAAGCTACTAGCGGGAGCACAGATACGCAGTATTTT. Amino acids: CASSQATSGSTDTQYF.

A remark on this clone: The junction departs from germline at one end; a sequencing error may be responsible. The chain combines TRBV28 with TRBJ2-5; a weak D match, TRBD1 (5 bases). This CDR3 comprises 12 residues. The germline gives CDR1 MDHEN, CDR2 SYDVKM. In nucleotides, the CDR3 is TGTGCCAGCAGCAACCTCCAGGGAACCCCGTACTTC. Amino acids: CASSNLQGTPYF. The whole variable domain, filled in from reference TRBV28 and TRBJ2-5, reads DVKVTQSSRYLVKRTGEKVFLECVQDMDHENMFWYRQDPGLGLRLIYFSYDVKMKEKGDIPEGYSVSREKKERFSLILESASTNQTSMYLCASSNLQGTPYFGPGTRLLVL.

The gene calls are TRBV19 and TRBJ2-3; 7 bases match TRBD2. The CDR3 extends over 17 amino acids. The junction had 13 bases not matched to a gene; V was cut back by 7 bases and J by 0 bases. Germline CDR1 is LNHDA and CDR2 is SQIVND (reference sequence). CDR3 protein: CASMNGVGRPSTDTQYF. The CDR3 DNA follows: TGTGCCAGTATGAATGGGGTCGGGAGGCCGAGCACAGATACGCAGTATTTT.

The J gene is TRBJ2-7, the V gene TRBV5-1; weak D call: TRBD1 (6 bases). V was cut by 1 base and J by 9 bases, with 14 bases left in between. Germline V gene data show CDR1 as SGHRS and CDR2 as YFSETQ. The CDR3 totals 13 residues. CDR3 sequence: CASSLITGSGQYF. In DNA form, the CDR3 reads TGCGCCAGCAGCTTGATAACAGGGTCCGGGCAGTACTTC. The variable domain in full, with the rest retrieved from reference TRBV5-1 and TRBJ2-7, is KAGVTQTPRYLIKTRGQQVTLSCSPISGHRSVSWYQQTPGQGLQFLFEYFSETQRNKGNFPGRFSGRQFSNSRSEMNVSTLELGDSALYLCASSLITGSGQYFGPGTRLTVT.

This clone was detected once. The chain links TRBV5-1 to TRBJ2-3, with D unresolved. The CDR3 is made up of 14 amino acids. Germline V gene sequence: CDR1 SGHRS, CDR2 YFSETQ. V shed 6 bases and J shed 2 bases, with 13 bases lying between them. The CDR3 reads CASKLSADTDTQYF. The DNA of the CDR3 is TGCGCCAGCAAGTTATCTGCAGACACAGATACGCAGTATTTT.

The chain combines TRBV19 with TRBJ2-5, with D hard to call. Trimming pared 3 bases from V and 5 bases from J, leaving 10 bases between. This CDR3 contains 13 residues. In germline, CDR1 is LNHDA, CDR2 SQIVND (reference sequence). The CDR3 spells CASSIGYLETQYF. CDR3 DNA sequence: TGTGCCAGTAGTATTGGCTACTTGGAGACCCAGTACTTC.

The J gene is TRBJ2-1, the V gene TRBV28, with 11 bases that match TRBD2. Germline CDR1 is MDHEN and CDR2 is SYDVKM. Trimming at V came to 1 base and at J to 6 bases, leaving 5 bases not matched to a gene. The CDR3 has 16 residues. CDR3 region: CASSLSGTSGLNEQFF. The CDR3 DNA sequence: TGTGCCAGCAGTTTATCCGGGACTAGCGGACTCAATGAGCAGTTCTTC.

The chain combines TRBV11-2 with TRBJ2-2; 14 bases map to TRBD2. CDR1 SGHAT and CDR2 FQNNGV come from the germline V gene. This CDR3 has 16 amino acids. Losses at the gene ends were 4 bases for V and 7 bases for J; bases not matched to a gene: 5. The CDR3: CASSSGLAGGSGELFF. In DNA, the CDR3 is TGTGCCAGCAGCTCAGGACTAGCGGGAGGAAGCGGGGAGCTGTTTTTT.

This chain joins TRBV28 and TRBJ1-4; D is undetermined. Trimming pared 3 bases from V and 4 bases from J, leaving 6 bases between. The CDR3 has 13 residues. The germline V gene encodes CDR1 MDHEN and CDR2 SYDVKM. The DNA for the CDR3 is TGTGCCAGCAGTTTGAATCTTAATGAAAAACTGTTTTTT. This codes for CASSLNLNEKLFF.

The chain employs TRBV7-8 and TRBJ2-3; 8 bases line up with TRBD2. Germline CDR1 and CDR2: SGHVS and FQNEAQ. CDR3 size: 16 residues. V shed 5 bases, J shed 4 bases, and the junction held 11 bases outside the gene matches. CDR3: CASSPLEAGVPDTQYF. The CDR3 nucleotides are TGTGCCAGCAGCCCCTTGGAAGCGGGAGTCCCAGATACGCAGTATTTT. Using reference TRBV7-8 and TRBJ2-3 for the parts outside the CDR3, the full variable domain is GAGVSQSPRYKVAKRGQDVALRCDPISGHVSLFWYQQALGQGPEFLTYFQNEAQLDKSGLPSDRFFAERPEGSVSTLKIQRTQQEDSAVYLCASSPLEAGVPDTQYFGPGTRLTVL.

V usage is TRBV5-4 and J usage is TRBJ1-3; 8 nucleotides match TRBD1. Germline trimming cut 1 base from V and 3 bases from J; bases unmatched to any gene: 6. The germline V gene has CDR1 SGHNT and CDR2 YYREEE (reference sequence). The CDR3 extends over 16 amino acids. CDR3 region: CASSLMDRVYGNTIYF. CDR3 coding DNA: TGTGCCAGCAGCTTGATGGACAGGGTATATGGAAACACCATATATTTT.

The V call is TRBV7-8, the J call TRBJ2-7, with 8 bases that match TRBD2. CDR1 and CDR2 from the germline V gene are SGHVS and FQNEAQ. The V segment lost 7 bases and the J segment 0 bases; nucleotides outside the gene matches: 5. The CDR3 consists of 14 residues. In DNA, the CDR3 is TGTGCCAGCACCCCGGGGGGGGTCTCCTACGAGCAGTACTTC. Its translation is CASTPGGVSYEQYF.

The V gene is TRBV19, the J gene TRBJ2-1; possibly TRBD1 for D (5 bases). Germline V gene lookup returns CDR1 LNHDA and CDR2 SQIVND (reference sequence). V gave up 4 bases and J gave up 5 bases, with 12 bases separating them. The CDR3 runs to 14 residues. The CDR3 DNA reads as TGTGCCAGTAGTAAAGGGGTCGGAAACAATGAGCAGTTCTTC. Translated: CASSKGVGNNEQFF.